This TCR beta chain was found in a study of shared clonotypes between healthy human individuals. Study details: The plates for each donor numbered three CD4 naive, three CD4 memory, two CD8 naive and one CD8 memory. General observations from the study: Generation of non-shared clonotypes was less probable than generation of clonotypes shared by all four donors. The donor pool, a small one, limited the genetic and exposure-history diversity represented.

As to this clone: The antigen is not known.

Method: immunoSEQ multiplex PCR; TCRdb's copy keeps in-frame clones and lacks some. The table lists about 2.3 million clones, approximately 90% of them singletons. J was trimmed by 0 bases and V by 7 bases; bases with no gene match: 20. The germline CDR1 and CDR2 sequences are WSHSY and SAAADI. The CDR3 consists of 20 residues. Material for sequencing was naive CD4+ T cells from PBMCs. Subset denoted: CD45RA+ positively selected. The chain combines TRBV10-2 with TRBJ1-4; 7 bases match TRBD1. This TCR was recovered from a man aged 18 to 29 in good health. Some clones in this sample may be carry-over from other donors' samples. The CDR3 loop is CASIPGADRARHPTNEKLFF. CDR3 bases: TGCGCCAGCATACCCGGGGCCGACAGGGCCCGCCACCCAACTAATGAAAAACTGTTTTTT.